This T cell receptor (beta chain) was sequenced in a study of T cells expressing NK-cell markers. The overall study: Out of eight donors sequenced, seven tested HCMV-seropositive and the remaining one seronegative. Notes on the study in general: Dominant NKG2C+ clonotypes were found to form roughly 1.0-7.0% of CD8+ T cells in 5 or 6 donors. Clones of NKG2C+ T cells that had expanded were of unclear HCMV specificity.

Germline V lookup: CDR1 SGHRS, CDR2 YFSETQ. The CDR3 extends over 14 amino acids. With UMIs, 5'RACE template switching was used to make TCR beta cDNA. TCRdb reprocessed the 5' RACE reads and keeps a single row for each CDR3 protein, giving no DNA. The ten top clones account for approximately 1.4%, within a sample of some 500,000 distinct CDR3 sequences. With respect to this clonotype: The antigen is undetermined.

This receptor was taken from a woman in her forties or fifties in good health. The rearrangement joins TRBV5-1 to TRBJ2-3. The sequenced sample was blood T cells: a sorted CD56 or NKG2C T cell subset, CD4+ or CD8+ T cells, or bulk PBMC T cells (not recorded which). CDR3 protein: CASSSGTSGNTQYF.